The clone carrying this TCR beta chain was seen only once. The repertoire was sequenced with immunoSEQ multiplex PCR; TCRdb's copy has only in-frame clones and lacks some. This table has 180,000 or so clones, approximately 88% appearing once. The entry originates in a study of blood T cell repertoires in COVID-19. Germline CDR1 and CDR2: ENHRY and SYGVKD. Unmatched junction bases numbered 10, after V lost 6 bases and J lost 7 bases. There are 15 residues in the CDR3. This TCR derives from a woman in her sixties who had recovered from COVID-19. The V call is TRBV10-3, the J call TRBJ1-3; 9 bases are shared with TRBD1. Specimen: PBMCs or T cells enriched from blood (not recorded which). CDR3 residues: CAIRPSGTGRNTIYF. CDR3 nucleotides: TGTGCCATCAGACCATCCGGGACAGGGCGGAACACCATATATTTT.